This T cell receptor beta chain was identified during a study of cytomegalovirus exposure and HLA in healthy donors. CDR3 length equals 13 residues. Trimming pared 4 bases from V and 8 bases from J, leaving 13 bases between. Germline V gene sequence: CDR1 SGHRS, CDR2 YFSETQ. This clone was seen only once. Though nominally healthy at sampling, donors likely had unrecorded immune exposures. Amplification used 60 Vbeta primers and 13 Jbeta primers. Generated by immunoSEQ multiplex PCR, the TCRdb table keeps only in-frame clones and is missing some. The sample lists about 120,000 clones, 70% to 85% occurring once.

V gene TRBV5-1 combines with J gene TRBJ2-1, with D perhaps matching TRBD2 (5 bases). Material: PBMCs. The origin of this receptor is a woman aged 18-29 years in good health and CMV-seronegative. CDR3 protein: CASSVLGPDEQFF. CDR3 DNA: TGCGCCAGCAGCGTACTAGGACCGGATGAGCAGTTCTTC.